Below are 18 T cell receptor beta chains sequenced from a single sample in a study of a mutant IDH1 vaccine in newly diagnosed glioma. The protocol was immunoSEQ multiplex PCR, while the TCRdb copy is restricted to in-frame clones and leaves out a portion. The data show approximately 43,000 clones, roughly nine tenths seen once. These receptors have no known antigen. Time point indicated: week 35, safety follow-up. What each vaccine dose contained was 300 ug of mutant IDH1 20-mer peptide, accompanied by topical imiquimod. The sequences come from PBMCs, collected from a glioma patient whose treatment included an IDH1 peptide vaccine. The origin of the receptors is a man between 40 and 49 years old with glioma.

The chain joins TRBV28 to TRBJ2-7; D is possibly TRBD1 or TRBD2 (5 bases each). The V end lost 7 bases, the J end lost 1 base, and 17 bases lay between the germline ends. CDR3 size: 15 residues. Germline assignment: CDR1 MDHEN and CDR2 SYDVKM. The CDR3 coding sequence is TGTGCCAGCAATCGAGGGGATTATGAGTCCTACGAGCAGTACGTC. This translates into CASNRGDYESYEQYV.

This clone was counted once. This chain connects TRBV7-2 to TRBJ1-5, with D possibly being TRBD1 (5 bases). The germline gives CDR1 SGHTA, CDR2 FQGNSA. Trimming removed 1 base from V and 3 bases from J, with 10 bases in between. The CDR3 contains 15 residues. CDR3 bases: TGTGCCAGCAGCTTAGTACAGGTGGCCAATCAGCCCCAGCATTTT. This translates into CASSLVQVANQPQHF.

The CDR3 DNA reads TGTGCCAGCAGCTTAGCTCTCCTGGGTACCAACGTCCTGACTTTC. Translating it yields CASSLALLGTNVLTF. The J gene is TRBJ2-6, the V gene TRBV11-3; D uncertain. CDR1 and CDR2 (germline): SGHNT, YENEEA. The CDR3 covers 15 residues. Trimming took 1 base from V and 8 from J, leaving 12 bases between them.

This clone is a singleton in its sample. The V gene is TRBV25-1, the J gene TRBJ2-5; 8 positions match TRBD1. V was pared by 8 bases and J by 0 bases, with 5 bases of the junction left unmatched. Germline CDR1 is MGHDK and CDR2 is SYGVNS. This CDR3 has 14 amino acids. The CDR3 bases are TGTGCCAGCGCCGGACAGGGTCACCAAGAGACCCAGTACTTC. It specifies CASAGQGHQETQYF.

This clone was counted once. This chain links TRBV7-2 with TRBJ2-7; 12 bases line up with TRBD2. The CDR3 length is 16 residues. Trimming at V came to 5 bases and at J to 3 bases, leaving 8 bases not matched to a gene. Germline V gives CDR1 SGHTA, CDR2 FQGNSA. The CDR3 spells CASSKSGTSGFYEQYF. CDR3 DNA sequence: TGTGCCAGCAGCAAATCCGGGACTAGCGGGTTCTACGAGCAGTACTTC.

The chain couples TRBV6-1 to TRBJ2-1, with D possibly matching TRBD2 (6 bases). The V gene's germline CDR1 is MNHNS and CDR2 SASEGT. This CDR3 has 14 amino acids. Trimming cost V 6 bases and J 7 bases, with 16 bases left between them. CDR3: CASRVPGETNEQFF. CDR3 coding DNA: TGTGCCAGCAGAGTGCCGGGGGAGACAAATGAGCAGTTCTTC.

The V and J genes are TRBV7-3 and TRBJ1-1; D possibly corresponds to TRBD1 (6 bases). The germline V gene encodes CDR1 SGHTA and CDR2 FQGTGA. Trimming left V 4 bases short and J 8 bases short, with 14 bases between. The CDR3 runs 13 residues. CDR3 residues: CASSSRQETEAFF. The CDR3, as DNA: TGTGCCAGCAGCTCCAGACAGGAGACCGAAGCTTTCTTT. The entire variable domain, with the rest obtained from reference TRBV7-3 and TRBJ1-1, is as follows: GAGVSQTPSNKVTEKGKYVELRCDPISGHTALYWYRQSLGQGPEFLIYFQGTGAADDSGLPNDRFFAVRPEGSVSTLKIQRTERGDSAVYLCASSSRQETEAFFGQGTRLTVV.

The chain combines TRBV6-4 with TRBJ1-4; D perhaps matches TRBD1 (5 bases). The germline V gene encodes CDR1 MRHNA and CDR2 SNTAGT. V lost 0 bases to trimming and J lost 8 bases, with 13 bases between them. The CDR3 has 15 residues. Here the CDR3 DNA reads TGTGCCAGCAGTGACTCTGGAGGGGCGGGAGAAAAACTGTTTTTT. This gives the protein CASSDSGGAGEKLFF.

The chain couples TRBV2 to TRBJ1-5; D is possibly TRBD1 (6 bases). Germline-derived CDR1 and CDR2 are SNHLY and FYNNEI. The length of the CDR3 is 14 residues. The V end lost 5 bases, the J end lost 4 bases, and 12 bases lay between the germline ends. The CDR3 sequence is CASSLGHSNQPQHF. The CDR3 nucleotides read TGTGCCAGCAGTCTGGGACACTCTAATCAGCCCCAGCATTTT.

V gene TRBV30 combines with J gene TRBJ1-5; 7 bases are shared with TRBD1. V lost 2 bases to trimming and J lost 5 bases; unmatched junction nucleotides: 6. The length of the CDR3 is 14 residues. Germline V lookup: CDR1 GTSNPN, CDR2 SVGIG (reference sequence). The CDR3, as DNA: TGTGCCTGGAGTCCGACAGGGCTGGATCAGCCCCAGCATTTT. Translating gives CAWSPTGLDQPQHF.

The chain joins TRBV18 to TRBJ1-1; no firm D call. Between the trimmed V and J ends, which lost 2 bases and 2 bases, there was a span of 12 bases. The CDR3 totals 15 residues. Germline CDR1 and CDR2: KGHSH and LQKENI. DNA for the CDR3: TGTGCCAGCTCACCAATTAGAGGTCCTAACACTGAAGCTTTCTTT. This codes for CASSPIRGPNTEAFF.

This clone came up once. V and J are TRBV18 and TRBJ2-1; possible D gene TRBD2, 7 bases. The CDR3 contains 18 residues. Germline V gene lookup returns CDR1 KGHSH and CDR2 LQKENI. V lost 4 bases and J lost 2, with 21 bases in between. The CDR3 loop reads CASSRTRGGRLAYNEQFF. CDR3 nucleotide sequence: TGTGCCAGCTCACGGACCAGGGGCGGGAGACTAGCCTACAATGAGCAGTTCTTC.

V usage is TRBV7-9 and J usage is TRBJ1-1; TRBD1 matches at 7 bases. CDR1 SEHNR and CDR2 FQNEAQ come from the germline V gene (reference sequence). The J segment lost 3 bases and the V segment lost 5 bases, leaving 9 bases of the junction unmatched. CDR3 length: 15 residues. The CDR3 here is CASSPPRGWDTEAFF. CDR3 in DNA: TGTGCCAGCAGCCCCCCCAGGGGGTGGGACACTGAAGCTTTCTTT.

The rearrangement links TRBV6-4 to TRBJ2-1; 9 bases align to TRBD2. Germline V CDR1 and CDR2: MRHNA, SNTAGT. The CDR3 is 15 amino acids. The trim removed 3 bases at V and 7 bases at J, leaving 7 bases unmatched. The chain's CDR3 is CASSESAGGMNEQFF. CDR3 sequence (DNA): TGTGCCAGCAGTGAATCAGCGGGAGGAATGAATGAGCAGTTCTTC.

The rearrangement links TRBV5-1 to TRBJ2-7; the D gene is possibly TRBD1 (5 bases). The germline V gene has CDR1 SGHRS and CDR2 YFSETQ. The CDR3 extends over 14 amino acids. The germline V and J ends were trimmed by 4 bases and 1 base, with 12 bases remaining between them. The CDR3 here is CASSAGAGSYEQYF. The DNA of the CDR3 is TGCGCCAGCAGCGCTGGGGCAGGATCCTACGAGCAGTACTTC.

J is TRBJ2-7 and V is TRBV7-8, with D possibly matching TRBD1 (6 bases). This CDR3 comprises 12 residues. Trimming took off 5 bases at V and 5 bases at J, with 10 bases between the two ends. The germline V gene has CDR1 SGHVS and CDR2 FQNEAQ. DNA of the CDR3: TGTGCCAGCAGCCCGGGACATCACGAGCAGTACGTC. Amino acid sequence: CASSPGHHEQYV.

This clone was seen only once. The V gene is TRBV28, the J gene TRBJ2-5; TRBD2 agrees at 8 bases. The CDR3 spans 14 residues. J lost 6 bases, V lost 3 bases, and 6 bases had no gene match. The germline gives CDR1 MDHEN, CDR2 SYDVKM. The CDR3 sequence: CASSLSGSLKTQYF. The CDR3, as DNA: TGTGCCAGCAGTTTGAGCGGGAGTCTGAAGACCCAGTACTTC. Based on the CDR3 plus reference TRBV28 and TRBJ2-5, the full variable domain is DVKVTQSSRYLVKRTGEKVFLECVQDMDHENMFWYRQDPGLGLRLIYFSYDVKMKEKGDIPEGYSVSREKKERFSLILESASTNQTSMYLCASSLSGSLKTQYFGPGTRLLVL.

V is TRBV6-6 and J is TRBJ1-1; 7 bases map to TRBD1. V trimming: 6 bases; J trimming: 10 bases; junction bases outside the gene matches: 8. CDR1 and CDR2 from the germline V gene are MNHNY and SVGAGI (reference sequence). The CDR3 is 12 amino acids. The CDR3, as DNA: TGTGCCAGCAGCGGGACAGCGGGGGGAGCTTTCTTT. It specifies CASSGTAGGAFF.